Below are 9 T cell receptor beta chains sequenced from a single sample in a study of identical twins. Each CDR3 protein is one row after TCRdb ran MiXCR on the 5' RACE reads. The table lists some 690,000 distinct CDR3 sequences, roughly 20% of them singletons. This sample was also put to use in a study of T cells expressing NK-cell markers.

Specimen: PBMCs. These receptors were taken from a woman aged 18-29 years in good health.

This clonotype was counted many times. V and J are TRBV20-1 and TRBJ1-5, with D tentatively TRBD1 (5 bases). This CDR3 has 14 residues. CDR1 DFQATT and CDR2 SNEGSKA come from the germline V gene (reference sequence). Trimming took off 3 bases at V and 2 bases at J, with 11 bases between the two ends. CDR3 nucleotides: TGCAGTGCTAGCAGGGTGGAGGGCAATCAGCCCCAGCATTTT. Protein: CSASRVEGNQPQHF.

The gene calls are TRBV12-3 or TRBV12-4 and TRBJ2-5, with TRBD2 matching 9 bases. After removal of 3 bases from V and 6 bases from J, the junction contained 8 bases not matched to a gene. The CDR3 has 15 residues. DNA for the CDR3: TGTGCCAGCAGTTTGACAAGCGGGGGGCTTAAGACCCAGTACTTC. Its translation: CASSLTSGGLKTQYF.

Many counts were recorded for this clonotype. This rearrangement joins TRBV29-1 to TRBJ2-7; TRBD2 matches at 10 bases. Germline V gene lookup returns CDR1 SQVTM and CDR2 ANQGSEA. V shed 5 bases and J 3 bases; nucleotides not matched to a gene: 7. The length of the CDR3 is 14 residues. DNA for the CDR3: TGCAGCGTTACCACAGGGACTAGCGTCTACGAGCAGTACTTC. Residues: CSVTTGTSVYEQYF.

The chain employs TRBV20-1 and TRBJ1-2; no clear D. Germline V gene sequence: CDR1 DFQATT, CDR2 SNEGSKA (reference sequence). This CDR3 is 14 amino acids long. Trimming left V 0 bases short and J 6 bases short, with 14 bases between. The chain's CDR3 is CSAREARAGDGYTF. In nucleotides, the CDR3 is TGCAGTGCTAGAGAGGCGAGGGCCGGCGATGGCTACACCTTC.

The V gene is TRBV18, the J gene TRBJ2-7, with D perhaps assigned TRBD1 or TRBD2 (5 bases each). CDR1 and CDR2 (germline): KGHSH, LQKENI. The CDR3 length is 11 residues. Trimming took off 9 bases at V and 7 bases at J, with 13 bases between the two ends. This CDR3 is CASEGPGEQYF. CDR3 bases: TGTGCCAGTGAGGGACCAGGGGAGCAGTACTTC. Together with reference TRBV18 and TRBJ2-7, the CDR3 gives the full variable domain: NAGVMQNPRHLVRRRGQEARLRCSPMKGHSHVYWYRQLPEEGLKFMVYLQKENIIDESGMPKERFSAEFPKEGPSILRIQQVVRGDSAAYFCASEGPGEQYFGPGTRLTVT.

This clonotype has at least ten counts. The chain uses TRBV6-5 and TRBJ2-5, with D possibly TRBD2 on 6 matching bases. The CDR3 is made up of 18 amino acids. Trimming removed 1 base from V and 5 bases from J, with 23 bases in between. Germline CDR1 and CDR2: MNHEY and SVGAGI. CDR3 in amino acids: CASSYLVGGVQRSETQYF. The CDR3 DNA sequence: TGTGCCAGCAGTTACTTGGTTGGCGGGGTTCAACGAAGTGAGACCCAGTACTTC.

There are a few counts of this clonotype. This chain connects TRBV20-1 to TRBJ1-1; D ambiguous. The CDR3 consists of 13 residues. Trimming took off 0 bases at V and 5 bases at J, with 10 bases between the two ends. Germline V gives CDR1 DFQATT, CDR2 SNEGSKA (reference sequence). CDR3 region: CSARDARSTEAFF. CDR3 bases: TGCAGTGCTAGAGATGCCCGATCGACTGAAGCTTTCTTT.

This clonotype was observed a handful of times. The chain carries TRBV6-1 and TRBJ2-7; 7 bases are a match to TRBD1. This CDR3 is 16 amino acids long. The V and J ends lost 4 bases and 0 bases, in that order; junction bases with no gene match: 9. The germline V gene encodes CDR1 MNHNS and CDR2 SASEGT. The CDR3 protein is CASSAGWTGYSYEQYF. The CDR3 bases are TGTGCCAGCAGTGCAGGATGGACAGGATACTCCTACGAGCAGTACTTC.

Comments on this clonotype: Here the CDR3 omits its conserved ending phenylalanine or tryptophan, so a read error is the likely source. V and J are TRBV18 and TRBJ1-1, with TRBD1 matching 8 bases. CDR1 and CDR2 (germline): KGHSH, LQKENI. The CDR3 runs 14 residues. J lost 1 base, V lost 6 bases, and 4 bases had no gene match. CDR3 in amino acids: CASSSGQGNTEAFL. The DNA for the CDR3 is TGTGCCAGCTCCTCAGGACAGGGGAACACTGAAGCTTTCCTT.